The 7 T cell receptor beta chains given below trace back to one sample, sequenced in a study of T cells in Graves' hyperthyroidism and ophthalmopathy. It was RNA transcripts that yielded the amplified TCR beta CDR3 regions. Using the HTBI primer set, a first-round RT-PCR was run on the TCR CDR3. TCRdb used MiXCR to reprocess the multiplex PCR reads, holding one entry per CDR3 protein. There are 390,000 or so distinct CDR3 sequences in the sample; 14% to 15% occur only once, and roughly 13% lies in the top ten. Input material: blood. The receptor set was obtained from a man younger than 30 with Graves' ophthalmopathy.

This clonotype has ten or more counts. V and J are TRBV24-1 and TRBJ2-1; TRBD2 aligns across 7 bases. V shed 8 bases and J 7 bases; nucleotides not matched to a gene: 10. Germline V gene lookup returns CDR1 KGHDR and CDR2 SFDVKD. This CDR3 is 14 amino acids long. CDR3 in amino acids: CATKRSSGNNEQFF. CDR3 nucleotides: TGTGCCACCAAACGGTCCAGCGGGAATAATGAGCAGTTCTTC.

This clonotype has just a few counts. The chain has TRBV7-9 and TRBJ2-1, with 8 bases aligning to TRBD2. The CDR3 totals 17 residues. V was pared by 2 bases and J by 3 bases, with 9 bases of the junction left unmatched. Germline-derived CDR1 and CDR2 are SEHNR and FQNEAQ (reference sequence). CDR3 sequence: CASSLSLGTRFYNEQFF. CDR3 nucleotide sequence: TGTGCCAGCAGCTTATCTTTAGGGACTAGGTTCTACAATGAGCAGTTCTTC.

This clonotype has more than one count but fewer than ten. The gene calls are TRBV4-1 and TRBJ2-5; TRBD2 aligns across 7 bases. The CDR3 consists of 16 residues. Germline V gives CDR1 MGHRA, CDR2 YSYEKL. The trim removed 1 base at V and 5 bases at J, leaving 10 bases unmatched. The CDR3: CASSQVRDYQWETQYF. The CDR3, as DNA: TGCGCCAGCAGCCAAGTCCGGGACTACCAATGGGAGACCCAGTACTTC.

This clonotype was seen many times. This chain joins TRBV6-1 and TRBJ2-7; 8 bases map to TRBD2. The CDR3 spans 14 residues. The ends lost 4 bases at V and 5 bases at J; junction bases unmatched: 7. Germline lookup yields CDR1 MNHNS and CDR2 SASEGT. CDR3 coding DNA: TGTGCCAGCAGTGGGGGAGCGGGAGTCCACGAGCAGTACTTC. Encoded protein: CASSGGAGVHEQYF.

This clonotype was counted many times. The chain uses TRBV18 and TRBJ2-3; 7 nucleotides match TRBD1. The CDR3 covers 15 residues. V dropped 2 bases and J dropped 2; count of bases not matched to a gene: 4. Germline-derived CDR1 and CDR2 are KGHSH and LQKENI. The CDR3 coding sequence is TGTGCCAGCTCACCATGGGGACAGTACACAGATACGCAGTATTTT. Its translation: CASSPWGQYTDTQYF.

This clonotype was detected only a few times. The CDR3 sequence is CASSFFASNEQFF. In DNA, the CDR3 is TGTGCCAGCAGCTTTTTTGCATCCAATGAGCAGTTCTTC. V gene TRBV7-8 combines with J gene TRBJ2-1; D not certain. From germline, CDR1 is SGHVS and CDR2 FQNEAQ. The CDR3 is 13 amino acids. The germline V and J ends were trimmed by 3 bases and 6 bases, with 9 bases remaining between them.

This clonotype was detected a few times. The chain's CDR3 is CASSFWDSPSGANVLTF. In nucleotides, the CDR3 is TGTGCCAGCAGTTTTTGGGACAGTCCCTCTGGGGCCAACGTCCTGACTTTC. V usage is TRBV27 and J usage is TRBJ2-6, with 7 bases that match TRBD1. V was pared by 3 bases and J by 0 bases, with 5 bases of the junction left unmatched. The CDR3 sequence is 17 residues long. Germline CDR1 is MNHEY and CDR2 is SMNVEV (reference sequence).